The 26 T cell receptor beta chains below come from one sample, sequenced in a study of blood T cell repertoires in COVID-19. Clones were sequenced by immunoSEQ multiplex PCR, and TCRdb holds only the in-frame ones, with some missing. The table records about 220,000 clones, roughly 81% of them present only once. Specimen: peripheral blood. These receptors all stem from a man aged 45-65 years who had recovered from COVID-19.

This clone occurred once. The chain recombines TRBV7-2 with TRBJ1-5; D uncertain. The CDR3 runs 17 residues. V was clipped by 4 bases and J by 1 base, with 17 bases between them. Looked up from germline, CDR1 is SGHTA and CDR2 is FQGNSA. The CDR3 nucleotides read TGTGCCAGCAGCTCCTCGTTGGGAGGGAGGAGCAATCAGCCCCAGCATTTT. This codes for CASSSSLGGRSNQPQHF.

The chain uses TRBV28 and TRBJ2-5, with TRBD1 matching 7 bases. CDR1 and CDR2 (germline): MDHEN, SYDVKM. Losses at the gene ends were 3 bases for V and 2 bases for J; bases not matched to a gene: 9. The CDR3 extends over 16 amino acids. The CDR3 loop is CASSFGRGPIQETQYF. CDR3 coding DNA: TGTGCCAGCAGTTTTGGAAGGGGGCCGATTCAAGAGACCCAGTACTTC.

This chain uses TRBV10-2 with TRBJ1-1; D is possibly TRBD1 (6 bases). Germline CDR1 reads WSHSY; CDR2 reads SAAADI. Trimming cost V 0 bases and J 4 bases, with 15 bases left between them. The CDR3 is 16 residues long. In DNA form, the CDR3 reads TGCGCCAGCAGTGAGTCCTCAATATTAGGGGGCACTGAAGCTTTCTTT. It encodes CASSESSILGGTEAFF.

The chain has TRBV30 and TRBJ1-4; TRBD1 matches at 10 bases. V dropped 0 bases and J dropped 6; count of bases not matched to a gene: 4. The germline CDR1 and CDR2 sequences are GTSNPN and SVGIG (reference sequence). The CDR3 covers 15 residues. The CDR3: CAWSVRGTGDEKLFF. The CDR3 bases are TGTGCCTGGAGTGTACGAGGGACAGGGGATGAAAAACTGTTTTTT.

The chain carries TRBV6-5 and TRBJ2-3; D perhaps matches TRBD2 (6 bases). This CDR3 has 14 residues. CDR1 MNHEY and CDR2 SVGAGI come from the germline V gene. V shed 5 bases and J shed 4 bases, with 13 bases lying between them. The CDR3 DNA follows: TGTGCCAGCAGTCCAGGGCGGGGAGCAGATACGCAGTATTTT. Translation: CASSPGRGADTQYF.

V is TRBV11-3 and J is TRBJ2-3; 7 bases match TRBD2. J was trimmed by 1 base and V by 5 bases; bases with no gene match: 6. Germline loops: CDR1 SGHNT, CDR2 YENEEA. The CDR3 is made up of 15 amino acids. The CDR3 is CASSQGLVGTDTQYF. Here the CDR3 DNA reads TGTGCCAGCAGCCAAGGACTAGTCGGCACAGATACGCAGTATTTT.

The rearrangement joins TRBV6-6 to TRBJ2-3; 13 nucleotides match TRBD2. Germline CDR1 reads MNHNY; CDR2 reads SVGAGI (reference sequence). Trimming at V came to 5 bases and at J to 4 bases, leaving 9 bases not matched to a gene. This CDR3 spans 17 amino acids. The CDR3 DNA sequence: TGTGCCAGCAGTCAGGGACTAGCGGGATCAAGCTCAGATACGCAGTATTTT. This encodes CASSQGLAGSSSDTQYF.

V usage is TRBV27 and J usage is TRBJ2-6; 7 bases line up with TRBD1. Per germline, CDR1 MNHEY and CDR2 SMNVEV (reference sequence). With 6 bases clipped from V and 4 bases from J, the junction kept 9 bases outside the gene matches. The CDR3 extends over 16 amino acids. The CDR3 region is CASSRDRVEGANVLTF. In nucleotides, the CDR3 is TGTGCCAGCAGCCGTGACAGGGTCGAGGGGGCCAACGTCCTGACTTTC.

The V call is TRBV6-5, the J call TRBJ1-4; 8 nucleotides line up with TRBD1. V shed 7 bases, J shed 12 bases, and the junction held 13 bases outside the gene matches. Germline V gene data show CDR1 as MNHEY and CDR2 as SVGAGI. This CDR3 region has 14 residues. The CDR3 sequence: CASKKTGATTQLFF. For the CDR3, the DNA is TGTGCCAGCAAAAAGACAGGGGCCACGACCCAACTGTTTTTT.

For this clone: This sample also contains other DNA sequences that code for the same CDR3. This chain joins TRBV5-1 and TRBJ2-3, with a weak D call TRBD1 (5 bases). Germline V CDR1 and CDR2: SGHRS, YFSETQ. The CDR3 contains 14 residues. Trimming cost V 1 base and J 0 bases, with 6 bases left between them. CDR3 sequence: CASSLPGSTDTQYF. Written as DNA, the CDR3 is TGCGCCAGCAGCTTGCCAGGGAGCACAGATACGCAGTATTTT. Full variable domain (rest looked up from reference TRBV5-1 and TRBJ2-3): KAGVTQTPRYLIKTRGQQVTLSCSPISGHRSVSWYQQTPGQGLQFLFEYFSETQRNKGNFPGRFSGRQFSNSRSEMNVSTLELGDSALYLCASSLPGSTDTQYFGPGTRLTVL.

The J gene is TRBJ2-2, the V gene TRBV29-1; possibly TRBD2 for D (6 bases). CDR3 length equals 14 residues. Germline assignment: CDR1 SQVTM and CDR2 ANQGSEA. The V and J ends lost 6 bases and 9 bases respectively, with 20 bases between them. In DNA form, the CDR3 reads TGCAGCGTCTCCCACCCTAGCGAGAAGCGGGAGCTGTTTTTT. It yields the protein CSVSHPSEKRELFF.

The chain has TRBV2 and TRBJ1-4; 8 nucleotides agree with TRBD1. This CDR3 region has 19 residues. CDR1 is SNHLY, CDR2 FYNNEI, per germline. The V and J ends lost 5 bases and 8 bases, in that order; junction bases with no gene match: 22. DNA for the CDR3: TGTGCCAGCAGTCCATCGAACGCCAGGGGGCGCGCTAAAGGCGAAAAACTGTTTTTT. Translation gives CASSPSNARGRAKGEKLFF.

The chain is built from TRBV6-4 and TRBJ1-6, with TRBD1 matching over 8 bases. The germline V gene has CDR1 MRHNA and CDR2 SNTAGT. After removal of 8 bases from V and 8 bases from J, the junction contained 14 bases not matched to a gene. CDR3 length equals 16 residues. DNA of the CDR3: TGTGCCAGCGTCCACAGGGGGGGCCACAACTATTCACCCCTCCACTTT. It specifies CASVHRGGHNYSPLHF.

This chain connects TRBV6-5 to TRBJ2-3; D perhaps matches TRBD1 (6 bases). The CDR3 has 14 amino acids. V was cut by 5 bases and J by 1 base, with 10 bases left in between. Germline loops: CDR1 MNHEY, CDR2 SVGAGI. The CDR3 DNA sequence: TGTGCCAGCAGTCAGCGACAGGGCACAGATACGCAGTATTTT. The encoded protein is CASSQRQGTDTQYF.

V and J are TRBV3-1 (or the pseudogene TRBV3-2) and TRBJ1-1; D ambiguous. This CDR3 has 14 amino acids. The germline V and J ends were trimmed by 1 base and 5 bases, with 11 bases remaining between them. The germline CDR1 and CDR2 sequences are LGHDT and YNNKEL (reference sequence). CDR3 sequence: CASSQVRGRTEAFF. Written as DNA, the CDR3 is TGTGCCAGCAGCCAAGTTCGGGGAAGGACTGAAGCTTTCTTT.

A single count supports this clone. In DNA, the CDR3 is TGTGCCAGTAGTGCGGGACAGGGGAACACTGAAGCTTTCTTT. Translated, it gives CASSAGQGNTEAFF. The chain links TRBV19 to TRBJ1-1; 9 nucleotides match TRBD1. With 5 bases clipped from V and 1 base from J, the junction kept 2 bases outside the gene matches. Germline CDR1 and CDR2: LNHDA and SQIVND (reference sequence). This CDR3 has 14 residues.

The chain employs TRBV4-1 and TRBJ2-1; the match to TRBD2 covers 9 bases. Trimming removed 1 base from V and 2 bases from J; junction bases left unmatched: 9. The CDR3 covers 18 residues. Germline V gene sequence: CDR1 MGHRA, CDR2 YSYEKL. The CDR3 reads CASSQVILLAGAYNEQFF. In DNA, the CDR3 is TGCGCCAGCAGCCAAGTTATATTACTAGCGGGTGCCTACAATGAGCAGTTCTTC.

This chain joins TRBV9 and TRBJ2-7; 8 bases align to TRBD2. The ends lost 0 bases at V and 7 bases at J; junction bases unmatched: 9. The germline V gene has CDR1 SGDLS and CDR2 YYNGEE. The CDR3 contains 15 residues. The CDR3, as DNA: TGTGCCAGCAGCGTAGAGGCGGGAGGCTTCATAGAGCAGTACTTC. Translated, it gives CASSVEAGGFIEQYF.

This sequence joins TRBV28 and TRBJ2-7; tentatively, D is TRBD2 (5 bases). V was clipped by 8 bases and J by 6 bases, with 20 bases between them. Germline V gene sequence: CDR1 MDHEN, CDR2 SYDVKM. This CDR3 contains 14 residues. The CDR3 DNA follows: TGTGCCAGCGGCCAGGCGGGTTTAAGACCCGAGCAGTACTTC. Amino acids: CASGQAGLRPEQYF.

The CDR3 loop reads CASSPVFVNEQFF. The CDR3 DNA reads as TGTGCCAGCAGCCCAGTTTTCGTCAATGAGCAGTTCTTC. The chain is built from TRBV7-9 and TRBJ2-1; D uncertain. Germline CDR1 SEHNR, CDR2 FQNEAQ (reference sequence). The CDR3 is 13 residues long. V was clipped by 5 bases and J by 6 bases, with 11 bases between them.

The CDR3 is CASSEAVRGTYEQYF. The DNA for the CDR3 is TGTGCCAGCAGTGAAGCCGTCAGGGGGACCTACGAGCAGTACTTC. The gene calls are TRBV6-1 and TRBJ2-7, with 7 nucleotides matching TRBD1. Trimming cost V 0 bases and J 2 bases; bases outside gene matches: 4. CDR3 length equals 15 residues. The V gene's germline CDR1 is MNHNS and CDR2 SASEGT.

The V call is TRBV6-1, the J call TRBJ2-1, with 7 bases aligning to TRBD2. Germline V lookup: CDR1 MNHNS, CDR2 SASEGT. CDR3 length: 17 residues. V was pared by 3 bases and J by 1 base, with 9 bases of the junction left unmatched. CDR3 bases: TGTGCCAGCAGTGATTGGGTACTAGCGTATTCCTACAATGAGCAGTTCTTC. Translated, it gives CASSDWVLAYSYNEQFF.

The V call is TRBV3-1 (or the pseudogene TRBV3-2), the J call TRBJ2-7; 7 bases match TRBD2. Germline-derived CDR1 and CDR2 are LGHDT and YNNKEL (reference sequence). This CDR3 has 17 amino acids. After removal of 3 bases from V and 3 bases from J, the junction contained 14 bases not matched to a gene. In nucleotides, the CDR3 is TGTGCCAGCAGCCAGGGGAGGAGGTCTAGCGGAGTCTACGAGCAGTACTTC. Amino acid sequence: CASSQGRRSSGVYEQYF.

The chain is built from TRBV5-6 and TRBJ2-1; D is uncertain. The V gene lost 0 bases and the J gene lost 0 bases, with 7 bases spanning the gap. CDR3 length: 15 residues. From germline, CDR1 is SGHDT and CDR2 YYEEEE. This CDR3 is CASSLALSSYNEQFF. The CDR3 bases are TGTGCCAGCAGCTTGGCCCTTAGCTCCTACAATGAGCAGTTCTTC. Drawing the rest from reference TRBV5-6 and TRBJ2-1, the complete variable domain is DAGVTQSPTHLIKTRGQQVTLRCSPKSGHDTVSWYQQALGQGPQFIFQYYEEEERQRGNFPDRFSGHQFPNYSSELNVNALLLGDSALYLCASSLALSSYNEQFFGPGTRLTVL.

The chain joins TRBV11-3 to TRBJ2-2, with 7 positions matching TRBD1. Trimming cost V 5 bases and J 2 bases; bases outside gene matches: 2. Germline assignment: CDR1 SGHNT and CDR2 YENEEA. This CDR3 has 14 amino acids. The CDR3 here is CASSGTVNTGELFF. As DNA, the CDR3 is TGTGCCAGCAGCGGGACAGTAAACACCGGGGAGCTGTTTTTT.

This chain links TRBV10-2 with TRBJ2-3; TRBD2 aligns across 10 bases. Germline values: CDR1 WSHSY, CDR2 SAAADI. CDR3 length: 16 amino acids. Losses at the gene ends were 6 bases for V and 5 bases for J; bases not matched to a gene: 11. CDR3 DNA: TGCGCCAGCAGGGACAGGAGCGGGAGGGCCGGAGATACGCAGTATTTT. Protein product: CASRDRSGRAGDTQYF.